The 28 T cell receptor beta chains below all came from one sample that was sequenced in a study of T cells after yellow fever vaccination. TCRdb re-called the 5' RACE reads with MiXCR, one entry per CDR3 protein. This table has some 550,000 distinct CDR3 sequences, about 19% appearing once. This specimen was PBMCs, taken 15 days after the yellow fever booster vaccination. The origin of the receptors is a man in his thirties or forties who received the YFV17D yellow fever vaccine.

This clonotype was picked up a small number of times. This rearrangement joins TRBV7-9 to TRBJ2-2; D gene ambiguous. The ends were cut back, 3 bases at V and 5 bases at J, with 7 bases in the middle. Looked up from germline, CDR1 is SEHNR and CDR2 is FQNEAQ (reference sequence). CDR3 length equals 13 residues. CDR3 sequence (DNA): TGTGCCAGCAGCTTGTTGGCTACCGGGGAGCTGTTTTTT. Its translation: CASSLLATGELFF. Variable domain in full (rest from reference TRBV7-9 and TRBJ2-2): DTGVSQNPRHKITKRGQNVTFRCDPISEHNRLYWYRQTLGQGPEFLTYFQNEAQLEKSRLLSDRFSAERPKGSFSTLEIQRTEQGDSAMYLCASSLLATGELFFGEGSRLTVL.

This chain's CDR3 is CASSLGPGGLRWEIIQYF. CDR3 DNA sequence: TGTGCCAGCAGCTTAGGGCCGGGAGGGCTTCGGTGGGAGATCATTCAGTACTTC. The gene calls are TRBV7-8 and TRBJ2-4; the match to TRBD2 covers 8 bases. Looked up from germline, CDR1 is SGHVS and CDR2 is FQNEAQ. V gave up 1 base and J gave up 9 bases; unmatched junction bases: 17. There are 18 residues in the CDR3.

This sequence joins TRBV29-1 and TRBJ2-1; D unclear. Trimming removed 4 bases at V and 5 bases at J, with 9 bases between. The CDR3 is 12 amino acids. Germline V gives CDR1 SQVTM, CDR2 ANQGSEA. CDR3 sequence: CSVGIDHNEQFF. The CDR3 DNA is TGCAGCGTTGGGATTGACCACAATGAGCAGTTCTTC.

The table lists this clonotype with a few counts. This CDR3 reads CASSFWGLAGGDDEQFF. CDR3 nucleotide sequence: TGCGCCAGCAGCTTCTGGGGACTAGCGGGAGGGGATGATGAGCAGTTCTTC. V is TRBV5-1 and J is TRBJ2-1; TRBD2 matches at 16 bases. Germline CDR1 SGHRS, CDR2 YFSETQ. This CDR3 comprises 17 residues. V trimming: 2 bases; J trimming: 8 bases; junction bases outside the gene matches: 7.

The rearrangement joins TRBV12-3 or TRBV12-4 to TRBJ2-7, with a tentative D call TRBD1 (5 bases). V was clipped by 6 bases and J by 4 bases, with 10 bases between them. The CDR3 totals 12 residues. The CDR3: CASRATAYEQYF. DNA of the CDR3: TGTGCCAGCAGGGCGACAGCTTACGAGCAGTACTTC.

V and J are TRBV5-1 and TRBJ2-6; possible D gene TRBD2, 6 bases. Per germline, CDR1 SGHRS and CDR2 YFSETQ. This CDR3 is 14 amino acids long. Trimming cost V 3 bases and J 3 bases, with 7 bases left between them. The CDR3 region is CASSSGVGANVLTF. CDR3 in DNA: TGCGCCAGCAGCTCGGGGGTTGGGGCCAACGTCCTGACTTTC.

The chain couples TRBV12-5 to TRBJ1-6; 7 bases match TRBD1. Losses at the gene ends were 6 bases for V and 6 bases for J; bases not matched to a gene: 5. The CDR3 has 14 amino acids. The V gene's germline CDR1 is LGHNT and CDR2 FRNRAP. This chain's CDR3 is CASGVGTVNSPLHF. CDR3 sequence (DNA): TGTGCTAGTGGGGTTGGGACAGTTAATTCACCCCTCCACTTT.

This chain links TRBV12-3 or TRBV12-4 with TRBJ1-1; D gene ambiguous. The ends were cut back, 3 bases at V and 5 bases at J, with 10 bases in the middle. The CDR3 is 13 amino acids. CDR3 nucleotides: TGTGCCAGCAGTTTTAAGGAGTGGACTGAAGCTTTCTTT. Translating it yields CASSFKEWTEAFF.

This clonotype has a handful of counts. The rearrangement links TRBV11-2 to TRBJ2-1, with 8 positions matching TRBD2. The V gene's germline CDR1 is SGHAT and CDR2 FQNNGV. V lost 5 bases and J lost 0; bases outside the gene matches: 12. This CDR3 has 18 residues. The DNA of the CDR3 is TGTGCCAGCAGCAACCCAAAGGAACTAGCGGTCTCCTACAATGAGCAGTTCTTC. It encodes CASSNPKELAVSYNEQFF. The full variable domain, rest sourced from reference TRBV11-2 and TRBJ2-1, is EAGVAQSPRYKIIEKRQSVAFWCNPISGHATLYWYQQILGQGPKLLIQFQNNGVVDDSQLPKDRFSAERLKGVDSTLKIQPAKLEDSAVYLCASSNPKELAVSYNEQFFGPGTRLTVL.

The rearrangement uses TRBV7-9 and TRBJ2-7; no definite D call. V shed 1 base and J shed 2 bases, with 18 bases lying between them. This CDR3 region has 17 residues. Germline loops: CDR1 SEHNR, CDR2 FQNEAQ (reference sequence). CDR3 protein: CASSLVYGVAAAYEQYF. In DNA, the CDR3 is TGTGCCAGCAGCTTAGTATACGGTGTGGCGGCGGCCTACGAGCAGTACTTC.

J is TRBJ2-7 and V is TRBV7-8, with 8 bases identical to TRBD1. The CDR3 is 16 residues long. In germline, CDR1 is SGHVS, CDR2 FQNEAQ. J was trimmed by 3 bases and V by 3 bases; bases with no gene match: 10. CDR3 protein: CASSLYTGTGNYEQYF. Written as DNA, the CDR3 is TGTGCCAGCAGCTTGTACACCGGGACAGGAAACTACGAGCAGTACTTC.

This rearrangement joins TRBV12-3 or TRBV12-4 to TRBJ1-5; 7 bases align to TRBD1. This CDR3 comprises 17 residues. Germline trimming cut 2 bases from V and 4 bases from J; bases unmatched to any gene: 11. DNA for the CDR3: TGTGCCAGCAGTTTACCCTCCTCAGGGGGTAGGAATCAGCCCCAGCATTTT. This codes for CASSLPSSGGRNQPQHF.

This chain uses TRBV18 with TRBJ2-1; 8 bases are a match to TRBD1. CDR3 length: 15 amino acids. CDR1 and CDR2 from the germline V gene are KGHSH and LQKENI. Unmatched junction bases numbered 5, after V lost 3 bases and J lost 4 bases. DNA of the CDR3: TGTGCCAGCTCACCCTCCGGGACAGGATACAATGAGCAGTTCTTC. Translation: CASSPSGTGYNEQFF.

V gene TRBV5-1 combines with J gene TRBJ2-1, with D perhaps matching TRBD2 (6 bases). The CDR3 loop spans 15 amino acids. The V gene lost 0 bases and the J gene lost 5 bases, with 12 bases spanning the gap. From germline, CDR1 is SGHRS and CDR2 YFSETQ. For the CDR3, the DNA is TGCGCCAGCAGCTTGGTGCTAGCGACCCACAATGAGCAGTTCTTC. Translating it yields CASSLVLATHNEQFF.

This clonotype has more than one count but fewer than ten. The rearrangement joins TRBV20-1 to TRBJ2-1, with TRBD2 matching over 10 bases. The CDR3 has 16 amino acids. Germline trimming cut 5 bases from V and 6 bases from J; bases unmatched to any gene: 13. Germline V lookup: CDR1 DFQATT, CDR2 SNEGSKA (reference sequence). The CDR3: CSAPDKSAGGLNEQFF. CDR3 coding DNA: TGCAGTGCTCCGGATAAATCAGCGGGAGGGCTCAATGAGCAGTTCTTC.

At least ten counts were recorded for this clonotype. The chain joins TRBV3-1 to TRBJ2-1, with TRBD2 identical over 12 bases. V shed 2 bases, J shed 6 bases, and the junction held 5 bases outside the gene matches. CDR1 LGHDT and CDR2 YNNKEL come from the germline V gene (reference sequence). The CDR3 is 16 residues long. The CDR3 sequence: CASSQRTSGRTNEQFF. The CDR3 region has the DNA TGTGCCAGCAGCCAACGCACTAGCGGGAGGACCAATGAGCAGTTCTTC.

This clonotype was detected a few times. Here the CDR3 reads CASSQGKGRGTDTQYF. The DNA for the CDR3 is TGCGCCAGCAGCCAAGGGAAGGGCCGAGGGACAGATACGCAGTATTTT. The chain links TRBV4-3 to TRBJ2-3, with D tentatively TRBD2 (5 bases). Trimming pared 1 base from V and 3 bases from J, leaving 14 bases between. Germline CDR1 LGHNA, CDR2 YSLEER. This CDR3 region has 16 residues.

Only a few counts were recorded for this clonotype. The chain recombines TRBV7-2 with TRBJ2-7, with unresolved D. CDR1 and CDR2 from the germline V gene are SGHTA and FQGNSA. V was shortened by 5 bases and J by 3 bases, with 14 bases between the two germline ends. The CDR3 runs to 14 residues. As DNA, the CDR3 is TGTGCCAGCAGCCCCGGTCCCAGAAACTACGAGCAGTACTTC. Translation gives CASSPGPRNYEQYF.

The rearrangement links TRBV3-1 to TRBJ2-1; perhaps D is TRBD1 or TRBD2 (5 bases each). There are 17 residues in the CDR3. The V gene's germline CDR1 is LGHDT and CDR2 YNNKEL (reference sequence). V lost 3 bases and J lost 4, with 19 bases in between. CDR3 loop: CASSQRTRGYTYNEQFF. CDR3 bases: TGTGCCAGCAGCCAGCGGACCCGGGGCTACACGTACAATGAGCAGTTCTTC.

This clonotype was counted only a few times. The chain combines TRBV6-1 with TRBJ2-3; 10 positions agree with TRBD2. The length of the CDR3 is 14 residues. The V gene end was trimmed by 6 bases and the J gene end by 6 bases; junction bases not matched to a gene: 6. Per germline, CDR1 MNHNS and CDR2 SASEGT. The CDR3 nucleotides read TGTGCCAGCAGCACTAGCGGGATTCTTGATACGCAGTATTTT. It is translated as CASSTSGILDTQYF.

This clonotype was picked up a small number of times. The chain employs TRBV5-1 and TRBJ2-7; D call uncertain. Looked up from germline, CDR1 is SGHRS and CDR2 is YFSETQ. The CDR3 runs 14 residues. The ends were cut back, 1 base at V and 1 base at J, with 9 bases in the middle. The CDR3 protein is CASSLITDSYEQYF. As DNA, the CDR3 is TGCGCCAGCAGCTTGATTACGGATTCCTACGAGCAGTACTTC.

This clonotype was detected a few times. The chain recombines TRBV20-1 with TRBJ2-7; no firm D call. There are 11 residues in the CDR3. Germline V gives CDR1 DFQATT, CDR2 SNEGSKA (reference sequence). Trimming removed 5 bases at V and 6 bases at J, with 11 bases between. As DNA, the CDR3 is TGCAGTGCTCGCGACACCTTCGAGCAGTACTTC. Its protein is CSARDTFEQYF.

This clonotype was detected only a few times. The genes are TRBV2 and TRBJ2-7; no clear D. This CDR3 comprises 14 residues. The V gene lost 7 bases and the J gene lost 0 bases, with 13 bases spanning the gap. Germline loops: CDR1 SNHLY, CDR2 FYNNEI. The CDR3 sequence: CASKRSLSSYEQYF. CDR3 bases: TGTGCCAGCAAAAGGAGCCTGAGCTCCTACGAGCAGTACTTC.

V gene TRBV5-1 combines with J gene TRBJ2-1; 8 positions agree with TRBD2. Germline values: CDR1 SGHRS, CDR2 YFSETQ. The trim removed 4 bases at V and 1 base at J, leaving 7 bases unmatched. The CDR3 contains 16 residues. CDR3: CASSGGAGVSYNEQFF. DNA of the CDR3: TGCGCCAGCAGCGGGGGAGCGGGAGTGTCCTACAATGAGCAGTTCTTC.

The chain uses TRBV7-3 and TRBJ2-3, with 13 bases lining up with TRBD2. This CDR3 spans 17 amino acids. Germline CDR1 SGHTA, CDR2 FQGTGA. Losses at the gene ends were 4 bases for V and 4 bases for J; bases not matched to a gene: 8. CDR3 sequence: CASSSIGLAGVSDTQYF. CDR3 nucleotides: TGTGCCAGCAGCTCCATAGGACTAGCGGGAGTTTCAGATACGCAGTATTTT.

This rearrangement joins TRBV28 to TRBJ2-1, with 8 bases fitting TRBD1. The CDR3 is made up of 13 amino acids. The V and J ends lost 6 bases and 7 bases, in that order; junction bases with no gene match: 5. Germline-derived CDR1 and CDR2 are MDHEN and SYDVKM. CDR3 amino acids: CASRQGVRNEQFF. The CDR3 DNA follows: TGTGCCAGCAGACAGGGGGTGCGGAATGAGCAGTTCTTC.

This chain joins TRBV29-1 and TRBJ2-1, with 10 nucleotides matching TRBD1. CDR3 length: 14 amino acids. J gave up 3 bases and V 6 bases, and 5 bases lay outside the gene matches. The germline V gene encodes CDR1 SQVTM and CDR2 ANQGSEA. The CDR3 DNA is TGCAGCGTCACGCGGGACAGGGGCTACAATGAGCAGTTCTTC. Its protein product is CSVTRDRGYNEQFF.

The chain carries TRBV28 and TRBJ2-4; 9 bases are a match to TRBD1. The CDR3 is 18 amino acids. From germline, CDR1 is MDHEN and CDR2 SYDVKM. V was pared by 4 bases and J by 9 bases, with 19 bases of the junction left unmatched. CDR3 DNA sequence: TGTGCCAGCAGTTCCATCACAGGGGGCGCGAGGTTAGGAGGCATTCAGTACTTC. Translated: CASSSITGGARLGGIQYF.